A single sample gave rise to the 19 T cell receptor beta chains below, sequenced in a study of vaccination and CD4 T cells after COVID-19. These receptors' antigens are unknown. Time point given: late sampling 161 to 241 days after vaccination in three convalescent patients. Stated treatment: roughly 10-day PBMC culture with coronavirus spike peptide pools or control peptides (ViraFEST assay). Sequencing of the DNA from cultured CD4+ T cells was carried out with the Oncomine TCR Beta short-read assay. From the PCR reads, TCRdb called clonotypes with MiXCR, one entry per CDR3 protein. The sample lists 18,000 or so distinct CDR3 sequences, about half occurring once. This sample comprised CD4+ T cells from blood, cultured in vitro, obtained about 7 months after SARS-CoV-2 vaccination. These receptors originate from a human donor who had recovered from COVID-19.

The chain's CDR3 is CSAIDRAGEQYF. CDR3 bases: TGCAGTGCTATTGACAGGGCGGGGGAGCAGTACTTC. The chain carries TRBV20-1 and TRBJ2-7, with D perhaps TRBD1 (7 bases). V lost 4 bases and J lost 7, with 14 bases in between. The CDR3 sequence is 12 residues long. Germline V gene data show CDR1 as DFQATT and CDR2 as SNEGSKA (reference sequence).

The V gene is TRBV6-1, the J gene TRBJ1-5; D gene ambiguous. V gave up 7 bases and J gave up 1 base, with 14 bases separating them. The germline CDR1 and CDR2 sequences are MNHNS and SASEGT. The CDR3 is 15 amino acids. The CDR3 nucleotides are TGTGCCAGCACCAAGGGCCACCTAAGCAATCAGCCCCAGCATTTT. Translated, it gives CASTKGHLSNQPQHF.

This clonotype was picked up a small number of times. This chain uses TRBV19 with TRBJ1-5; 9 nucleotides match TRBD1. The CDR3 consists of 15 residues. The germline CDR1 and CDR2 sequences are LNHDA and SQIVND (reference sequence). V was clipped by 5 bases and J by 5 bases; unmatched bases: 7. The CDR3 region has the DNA TGTGCCAGTAGTGACCGACAGGGGGGGTATCAGCCCCAGCATTTT. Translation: CASSDRQGGYQPQHF. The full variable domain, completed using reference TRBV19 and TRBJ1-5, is DGGITQSPKYLFRKEGQNVTLSCEQNLNHDAMYWYRQDPGQGLRLIYYSQIVNDFQKGDIAEGYSVSREKKESFPLTVTSAQKNPTAFYLCASSDRQGGYQPQHFGDGTRLSIL.

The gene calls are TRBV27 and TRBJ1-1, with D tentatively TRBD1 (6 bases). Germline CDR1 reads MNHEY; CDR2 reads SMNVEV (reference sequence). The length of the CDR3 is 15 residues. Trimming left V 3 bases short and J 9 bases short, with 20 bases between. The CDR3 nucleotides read TGTGCCAGCAGTTTCCTACCTCAGGGGTTGAGTCAAGCTTTCTTT. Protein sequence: CASSFLPQGLSQAFF.

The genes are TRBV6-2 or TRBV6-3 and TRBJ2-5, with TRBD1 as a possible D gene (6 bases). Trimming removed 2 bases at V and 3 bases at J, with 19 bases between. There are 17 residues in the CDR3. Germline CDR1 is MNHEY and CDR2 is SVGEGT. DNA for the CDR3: TGTGCCAGCAGTTACGACAGGTACCTTTTAGTGGAAGAGACCCAGTACTTC. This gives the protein CASSYDRYLLVEETQYF.

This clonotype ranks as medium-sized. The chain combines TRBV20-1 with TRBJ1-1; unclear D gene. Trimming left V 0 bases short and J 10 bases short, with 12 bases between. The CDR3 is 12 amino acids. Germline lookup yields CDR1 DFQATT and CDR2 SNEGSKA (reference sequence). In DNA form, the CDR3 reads TGCAGTGCTAGAGATGGGCGACTAGGAGCTTTCTTT. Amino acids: CSARDGRLGAFF.

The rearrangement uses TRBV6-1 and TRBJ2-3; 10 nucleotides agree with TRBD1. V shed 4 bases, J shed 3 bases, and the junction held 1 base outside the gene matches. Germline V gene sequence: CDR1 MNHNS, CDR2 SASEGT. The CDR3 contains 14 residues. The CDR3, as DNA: TGTGCCAGCAGTGGGGGACAGGGGACAGATACGCAGTATTTT. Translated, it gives CASSGGQGTDTQYF.

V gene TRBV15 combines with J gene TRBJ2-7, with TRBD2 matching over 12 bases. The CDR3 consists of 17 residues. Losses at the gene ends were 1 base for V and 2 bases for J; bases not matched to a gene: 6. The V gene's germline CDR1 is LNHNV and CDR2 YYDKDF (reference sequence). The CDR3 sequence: CATSRGLAGASTYEQYF. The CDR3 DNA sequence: TGTGCCACCAGCAGAGGACTAGCGGGGGCCTCCACCTACGAGCAGTACTTC.

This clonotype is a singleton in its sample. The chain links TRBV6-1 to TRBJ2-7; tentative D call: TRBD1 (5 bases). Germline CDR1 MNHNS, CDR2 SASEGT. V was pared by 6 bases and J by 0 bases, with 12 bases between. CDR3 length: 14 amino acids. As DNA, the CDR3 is TGTGCCAGCAGGGGGCTGGCCGCCTCCTACGAGCAGTACTTC. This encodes CASRGLAASYEQYF.

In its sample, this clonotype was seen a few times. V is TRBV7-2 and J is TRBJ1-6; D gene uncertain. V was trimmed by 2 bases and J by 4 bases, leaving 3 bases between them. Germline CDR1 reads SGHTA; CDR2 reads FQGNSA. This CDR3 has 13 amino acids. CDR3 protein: CASSLQYNSPLHF. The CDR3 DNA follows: TGTGCCAGCAGCTTACAGTATAATTCACCCCTCCACTTT.

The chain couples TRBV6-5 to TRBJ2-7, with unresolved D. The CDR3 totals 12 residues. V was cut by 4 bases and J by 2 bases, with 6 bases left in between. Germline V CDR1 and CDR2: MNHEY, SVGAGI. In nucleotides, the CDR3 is TGTGCCAGCAGTTCCGGACCCTACGAGCAGTACTTC. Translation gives CASSSGPYEQYF.

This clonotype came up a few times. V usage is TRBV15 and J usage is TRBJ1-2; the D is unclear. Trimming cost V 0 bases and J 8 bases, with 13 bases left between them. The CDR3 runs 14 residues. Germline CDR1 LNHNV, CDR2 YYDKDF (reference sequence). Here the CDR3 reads CATSRDIETRGYTF. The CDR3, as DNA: TGTGCCACCAGCAGAGATATAGAAACGCGGGGCTACACCTTC.

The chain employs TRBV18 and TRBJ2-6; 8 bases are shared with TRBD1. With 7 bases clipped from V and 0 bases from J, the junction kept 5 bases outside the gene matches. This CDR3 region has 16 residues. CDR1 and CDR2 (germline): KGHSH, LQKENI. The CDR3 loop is CASCRQGISGANVLTF. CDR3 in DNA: TGTGCCAGCTGCAGACAGGGGATCTCTGGGGCCAACGTCCTGACTTTC.

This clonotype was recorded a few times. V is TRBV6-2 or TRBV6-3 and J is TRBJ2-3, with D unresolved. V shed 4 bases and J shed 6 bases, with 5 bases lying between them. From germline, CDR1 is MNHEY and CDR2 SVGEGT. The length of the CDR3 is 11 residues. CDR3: CASSLRDTQYF. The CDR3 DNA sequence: TGTGCCAGCAGTTTACGTGATACGCAGTATTTT.

Here the CDR3 DNA reads TGCAGTGCGGAGACAGGGGGCCGGTACGAGCAGTACTTC. Residues: CSAETGGRYEQYF. The gene calls are TRBV20-1 and TRBJ2-7; TRBD1 matches at 10 bases. The V gene's germline CDR1 is DFQATT and CDR2 SNEGSKA (reference sequence). Germline trimming cut 6 bases from V and 4 bases from J; bases unmatched to any gene: 6. The CDR3 length is 13 residues.

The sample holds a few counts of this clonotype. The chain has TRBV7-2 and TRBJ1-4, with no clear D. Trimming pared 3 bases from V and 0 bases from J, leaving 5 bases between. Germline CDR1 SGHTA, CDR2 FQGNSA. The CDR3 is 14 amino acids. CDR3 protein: CASSFGATNEKLFF. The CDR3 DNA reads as TGTGCCAGCAGCTTCGGGGCAACTAATGAAAAACTGTTTTTT.

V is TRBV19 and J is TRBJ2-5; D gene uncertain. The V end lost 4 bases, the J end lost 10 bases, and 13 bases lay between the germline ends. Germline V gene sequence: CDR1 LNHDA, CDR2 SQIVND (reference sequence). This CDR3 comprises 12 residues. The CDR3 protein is CASSSELAIQYF. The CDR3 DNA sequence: TGTGCCAGTAGTAGCGAACTTGCAATCCAGTACTTC. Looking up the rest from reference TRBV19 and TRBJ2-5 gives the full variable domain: DGGITQSPKYLFRKEGQNVTLSCEQNLNHDAMYWYRQDPGQGLRLIYYSQIVNDFQKGDIAEGYSVSREKKESFPLTVTSAQKNPTAFYLCASSSELAIQYFGPGTRLLVL.

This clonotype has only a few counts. The CDR3 reads CASSPTGYDQPQHF. The CDR3 coding sequence is TGTGCCAGCAGCCCCACCGGCTATGATCAGCCCCAGCATTTT. The rearrangement uses TRBV7-9 and TRBJ1-5, with D unclear. V lost 5 bases and J 5 bases, leaving 13 bases between the germline ends. This CDR3 comprises 14 residues. Germline lookup yields CDR1 SEHNR and CDR2 FQNEAQ (reference sequence).

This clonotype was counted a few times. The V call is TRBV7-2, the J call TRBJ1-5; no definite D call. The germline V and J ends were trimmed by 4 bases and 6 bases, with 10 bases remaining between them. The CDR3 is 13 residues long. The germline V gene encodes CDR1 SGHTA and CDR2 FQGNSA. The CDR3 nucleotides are TGTGCCAGCAGCTCCTACTCGGGTCAGCCCCAGCATTTT. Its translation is CASSSYSGQPQHF.